Below, 2 T cell receptor beta chains from the same sample are listed, as sequenced in a study of beta chain features in type 1 diabetes. Expressed TCRB transcripts were sequenced, since all the RNA that had been isolated was reverse transcribed. Sequencing used immunoSEQ multiplex PCR; TCRdb keeps in-frame clones, though not all of them. The table has about 270,000 clones, approximately 14% seen once. The source material was naive CD4+ T cells from blood. The source is a woman in her thirties or forties in good health.

This clone appeared a single time. The chain recombines TRBV7-2 with TRBJ1-2, with a weak D call TRBD1 (5 bases). With 6 bases removed from V and 3 bases from J, the gap between germline ends came to 11 bases. CDR1 and CDR2 from the germline V gene are SGHTA and FQGNSA. The CDR3 sequence is 13 residues long. Here the CDR3 reads CASSMDTYYGYTF. For the CDR3, the DNA is TGTGCCAGCAGTATGGACACATACTATGGCTACACCTTC.

V and J are TRBV6-1 and TRBJ1-2; unclear D gene. CDR1 is MNHNS, CDR2 SASEGT, per germline. The V end lost 3 bases, the J end lost 4 bases, and 12 bases lay between the germline ends. CDR3 size: 14 residues. CDR3 sequence: CASSETWASYGYTF. CDR3 DNA sequence: TGTGCCAGCAGTGAGACCTGGGCATCCTATGGCTACACCTTC.